These T cell receptor beta chains were read from a single sample in a study of vaccination effects on CD4 cells after COVID-19. The antigens for these receptors are not known. This table comes from immunoSEQ multiplex PCR, and its TCRdb copy is limited to in-frame clones, with some not included. The sample holds under 70,000 clones, around three quarters seen once. This specimen consisted of CD4+ T cells from PBMCs cultured with HCoV-OC43 spike peptides, obtained before COVID-19 vaccination. These receptors came from a human donor who received a COVID-19 vaccine. The CDR3 runs from the conserved cysteine through the conserved F or W. D genes are given only for firm matches. The size field is filled for only some rows; it gives once, few, many or a size class.

V gene	clone size	J gene	D gene	CDR3 DNA	CDR3 protein
TRBV9	-	TRBJ2-6	-	TGTGCCAGCAGCGTAGCAGGGGCCAACGTCCTGACTTTC	CASSVAGANVLTF
TRBV24-1	-	TRBJ1-2	-	TGTGCCACCAGTGACCCGGGATCTTCATATGGCTACACCTTC	CATSDPGSSYGYTF
TRBV9	-	TRBJ1-5	-	TGTGCCAGCAGCGTCGACTACAATCAGCCCCAGCATTTT	CASSVDYNQPQHF
TRBV19	-	TRBJ1-6	TRBD1	TGTGCCAGTAGTATAAGACAGGGGGCCTGGGCCCTCCACTTT	CASSIRQGAWALHF
TRBV3-1/TRBV3-2	-	TRBJ1-1	-	TGTGCCAGCAGCCAAAGCGGGGAGGGGACTGAAGCTTTCTTT	CASSQSGEGTEAFF
TRBV12-3/TRBV12-4	few	TRBJ1-1	TRBD1	TGTGCCAGCAGTAGAGGTCAGGGGGTTGAAGCTTTCTTT	CASSRGQGVEAFF
TRBV12-3/TRBV12-4	-	TRBJ1-2	-	TGTGCCACCTGGACGGAAGACTATGGCTACACCTTC	CATWTEDYGYTF
TRBV24-1	-	TRBJ2-2	-	TGTGCCACCAGTGACCCCCGGGGGCCCACCGGGGAGCTGTTTTTT	CATSDPRGPTGELFF
TRBV9	-	TRBJ2-5	-	TGTGCCAGCAGCCAGGCGGGGGCTTACCAAGAGACCCAGTACTTC	CASSQAGAYQETQYF
TRBV6-2/TRBV6-3	-	TRBJ2-3	-	TGTGCCAGCAGTTACGGTGGCTGGGGGCGCACAGATACGCAGTATTTT	CASSYGGWGRTDTQYF
TRBV10-2	-	TRBJ2-2	TRBD2	TGCGCCAGCAGTGAGGAGGTAGCGGGGGCTCCCGGGGAGCTGTTTTTT	CASSEEVAGAPGELFF
TRBV9	-	TRBJ2-5	TRBD1	TGTGCCAGCAGCGTAAGACAGGGGGGGGAGACCCAGTACTTC	CASSVRQGGETQYF
TRBV5-1	-	TRBJ2-5	-	TGCGCCAGCAGCCGTGCGTTACAAGAGACCCAGTACTTC	CASSRALQETQYF
TRBV5-8	-	TRBJ1-2	-	TGTGCCAGCAGATTGGGGATCGGGTATGGCTACACCTTC	CASRLGIGYGYTF
TRBV7-3	-	TRBJ2-5	TRBD1	TGTGCCAGCAGCTTAGGGACAGGGTGGGGAGAGACCCAGTACTTC	CASSLGTGWGETQYF
TRBV12-3/TRBV12-4	-	TRBJ1-1	-	TGTGCCAGCAACACAAGGAACACTGAAGCTTTCTTT	CASNTRNTEAFF
TRBV2	-	TRBJ1-5	TRBD1	TGTGCCAGCAGTGAAGCGCCGGGACAGAGCAATCAGCCCCAGCATTTT	CASSEAPGQSNQPQHF
TRBV7-2	-	TRBJ1-6	-	TGTGCCAGCAGCTTGCTGCAGGGTAATTCACCCCTCCACTTT	CASSLLQGNSPLHF
TRBV4-3	-	TRBJ1-2	-	TGCGCCAGCAGCCAATGGACGGGCTATGGCTACACCTTC	CASSQWTGYGYTF
TRBV27	-	TRBJ1-5	TRBD1	TGTGCCAGCAGTACAGGGGTCAATCAGCCCCAGCATTTT	CASSTGVNQPQHF
TRBV2	-	TRBJ2-3	-	TGTGCCAGCAGCCTCCGGGACGGCGGGGATACGCAGTATTTT	CASSLRDGGDTQYF
TRBV25-1	-	TRBJ1-4	-	TGTGCCAGCAGTGGATCCAATCGGGGTTGGACTAATGAAAAACTGTTTTTT	CASSGSNRGWTNEKLFF
TRBV28	-	TRBJ1-3	-	TGTGCCAGCAGCTTAATACGAGGGGCCACGGTCGGAAACACCATATATTTT	CASSLIRGATVGNTIYF
TRBV2	few	TRBJ1-5	-	TGTGCCAGCAGCCACCGACAGGTCATCAATCAGCCCCAGCATTTT	CASSHRQVINQPQHF
TRBV19	-	TRBJ2-5	TRBD1	TGTGCCAGTAGGGCCGGGACAGAAGAAGAGACCCAGTACTTC	CASRAGTEEETQYF
TRBV9	-	TRBJ2-1	-	TGTGCCAGCAGCGTGGGAGGTACGGGGAATGAGCAGTTCTTC	CASSVGGTGNEQFF
TRBV11-1	-	TRBJ2-1	-	TGTGCCAGCAGCTTAGCGGTGAGCTTTAACAATGAGCAGTTCTTC	CASSLAVSFNNEQFF
TRBV7-2	-	TRBJ2-2	-	TGTGCCAGCAGCCGCGACCCCACGCGGGGGGAGCTGTTTTTT	CASSRDPTRGELFF
TRBV28	-	TRBJ1-1	-	TGTGCCAGCAGTTTTAGACTGACAGCTGAAGCTTTCTTT	CASSFRLTAEAFF
TRBV7-9	-	TRBJ1-5	-	TGTGCCAGCAGCCTGGGCTCCGGTGGCAATCAGCCCCAGCATTTT	CASSLGSGGNQPQHF
TRBV9	few	TRBJ1-6	-	TGTGCCAGCAGCGTAGATGCAACCTCCTATAATTCACCCCTCCACTTT	CASSVDATSYNSPLHF
TRBV6-6	-	TRBJ1-1	-	TGTGCCAGCAGTTTCGCCGGTATGAACACTGAAGCTTTCTTT	CASSFAGMNTEAFF
TRBV5-1	few	TRBJ2-2	TRBD1	TGCGCCAGCAGCCCGTTACAGGGGGCGGGGGAGCTGTTTTTT	CASSPLQGAGELFF
TRBV5-1	-	TRBJ1-3	-	TGCGCCAGCAGCGATCAACCCGGACAGAACTCTGGAAACACCATATATTTT	CASSDQPGQNSGNTIYF
TRBV6-5	-	TRBJ1-2	TRBD1	TGTGCCAGCAGAGCGACAGGGGTGGATGGCTACACCTTC	CASRATGVDGYTF
TRBV12-5	-	TRBJ1-1	TRBD1	TGTGCTAGTGGTTCTCTCCTGGGACAGGGGGCCTTGATGAACACTGAAGCTTTCTTT	CASGSLLGQGALMNTEAFF
TRBV2	-	TRBJ2-2	-	TGTGCCAGCAATAGACTGAAGGGCACCGGGGAGCTGTTTTTT	CASNRLKGTGELFF
TRBV6-5	-	TRBJ2-5	TRBD2	TGTGCCAGCGGGAGGGTATACCAAGAGACCCAGTACTTC	CASGRVYQETQYF
TRBV19	-	TRBJ2-5	TRBD2	TGTGCCAGTAGTATAGATGGGACTAGCGGGGGGTCCGCCCGTGAGACCCAGTACTTC	CASSIDGTSGGSARETQYF
TRBV24-1	once	TRBJ1-1	TRBD1	TGTGCCACCAGTGAAGCCGGGACAGGTATCACTGAAGCTTTCTTT	CATSEAGTGITEAFF